These T cell receptor beta chains were read from a single sample in a study of a mutant IDH1 vaccine in newly diagnosed glioma. Which antigens these TCRs recognize remains unknown. Data came from immunoSEQ multiplex PCR; TCRdb stores just in-frame clones and leaves some out. This sample has 60,000 to 100,000 clones, with around 83% found just once. This specimen consisted of PBMCs, obtained from a glioma patient whose treatment included an IDH1 peptide vaccine. These receptors came from a woman aged 45-59 years with glioma. The CDR3 runs from the conserved cysteine through the conserved F or W. D genes are given only for firm matches. Clone size is stated in some rows and not others, as once, few, many or a class when expanded.

>TRBV28|NA|TRBJ1-5|few
CASSQGSYNQPQHF
TGTGCCAGCAGTCAGGGGTCCTACAATCAGCCCCAGCATTTT
>TRBV11-3|TRBD2|TRBJ2-2|NA
CASSPGGTGELFF
TGTGCCAGCAGCCCGGGGGGGACCGGGGAGCTGTTTTTT
>TRBV6-1|TRBD2|TRBJ2-3|once
CASRSGTSENTQYF
TGTGCCAGCAGATCCGGGACTAGCGAAAATACGCAGTATTTT
>TRBV5-1|NA|TRBJ2-1|NA
CASSLVWGTYNEQFF
TGCGCCAGCAGCTTGGTTTGGGGAACCTACAATGAGCAGTTCTTC
>TRBV27|NA|TRBJ1-1|NA
CASSLERGGEAFF
TGTGCCAGCAGTTTAGAGAGAGGGGGAGAAGCTTTCTTT
>TRBV28|NA|TRBJ1-4|NA
CASSLTVTDEKLFF
TGTGCCAGCAGTTTAACAGTTACCGATGAAAAACTGTTTTTT
>TRBV28|NA|TRBJ1-3|NA
CASSLYEVTSGNTIYF
TGTGCCAGCAGTTTGTATGAGGTGACATCTGGAAACACCATATATTTT
>TRBV29-1|TRBD1|TRBJ1-1|NA
CSVEHRGAIGTEAFF
TGCAGCGTTGAACACAGGGGAGCTATTGGGACTGAAGCTTTCTTT
>TRBV10-3|TRBD1|TRBJ2-1|NA
CAIRGQGTYNEQFF
TGTGCCATCAGGGGACAGGGCACCTACAATGAGCAGTTCTTC
>TRBV30|NA|TRBJ1-1|NA
CAWSVQGSEAFF
TGTGCCTGGAGTGTGCAGGGCTCTGAAGCTTTCTTT
>TRBV5-5|TRBD1|TRBJ1-2|NA
CASSLVQGAMHYGYTF
TGTGCCAGCAGCTTGGTCCAGGGGGCGATGCACTATGGCTACACCTTC
>TRBV9|NA|TRBJ1-1|NA
CASSSGLWNTEAFF
TGTGCCAGCAGCTCGGGCCTTTGGAACACTGAAGCTTTCTTT
>TRBV7-3|NA|TRBJ1-1|NA
CASSLTAGGTEAFF
TGTGCCAGCAGCTTAACGGCTGGGGGCACTGAAGCTTTCTTT
>TRBV7-9|NA|TRBJ2-5|NA
CASSRGQETQYF
TGTGCCAGCAGCCGGGGACAAGAGACCCAGTACTTC
>TRBV15|TRBD1|TRBJ2-1|NA
CATSGRTGDNEQFF
TGTGCCACCAGCGGCCGGACAGGGGACAATGAGCAGTTCTTC
>TRBV9|NA|TRBJ1-2|few
CASGPNYGYTF
TGTGCCAGCGGACCGAACTATGGCTACACCTTC
>TRBV6-5|TRBD1|TRBJ2-2|NA
CASSVQGAGTGELFF
TGTGCCAGCAGTGTTCAGGGGGCTGGCACCGGGGAGCTGTTTTTT
>TRBV7-8|TRBD1|TRBJ2-6|NA
CASSPILRQGLRFSGANVLTF
TGTGCCAGCAGCCCCATCCTTCGACAGGGGCTCAGATTCTCTGGGGCCAACGTCCTGACTTTC
>TRBV5-1|NA|TRBJ1-1|NA
CASSNSMGPTYTEAFF
TGCGCCAGCAGCAATTCCATGGGACCCACGTACACTGAAGCTTTCTTT
>TRBV28|NA|TRBJ1-6|NA
CASSLGPDNSPLHF
TGTGCCAGCAGTTTGGGACCAGATAATTCACCCCTCCACTTT
>TRBV6-5|NA|TRBJ1-6|NA
CASSYDSYNSPLHF
TGTGCCAGCAGTTACGACAGCTATAATTCACCCCTCCACTTT
>TRBV29-1|NA|TRBJ1-1|once
CSVEIRGGDTEAFF
TGCAGCGTTGAAATCAGGGGAGGAGACACTGAAGCTTTCTTT
>TRBV19|TRBD1|TRBJ1-5|NA
CASSVGQTSNQPQHF
TGTGCCAGTAGTGTGGGACAGACTAGCAATCAGCCCCAGCATTTT
>TRBV6-5|TRBD2|TRBJ2-1|NA
CASSYSTGLAKNEQFF
TGTGCCAGCAGTTACTCAACGGGACTAGCCAAAAATGAGCAGTTCTTC
>TRBV7-9|NA|TRBJ2-6|NA
CASSLIGGANVLTF
TGTGCCAGCAGCTTAATTGGCGGGGCCAACGTCCTGACTTTC
>TRBV5-5|NA|TRBJ1-6|NA
CASRRLRGFISPLHF
TGTGCCAGCCGCCGTTTGAGAGGGTTCATTTCACCCCTCCACTTT
>TRBV28|TRBD1|TRBJ2-4|NA
CASRSHPRDRVAKNIQYF
TGTGCCAGCAGGTCTCACCCCCGGGACAGGGTAGCCAAAAACATTCAGTACTTC
>TRBV6-1|NA|TRBJ1-1|NA
CASLPVTGSNTEAFF
TGTGCCAGCCTGCCTGTGACGGGATCGAACACTGAAGCTTTCTTT
>TRBV6-6|NA|TRBJ2-1|NA
CASSPRTVLSDEQFF
TGTGCCAGCAGTCCTAGAACAGTACTGAGCGATGAGCAGTTCTTC
>TRBV27|NA|TRBJ2-3|NA
CASSLTAFLDTQYF
TGTGCCAGCAGTCTAACAGCATTCCTAGATACGCAGTATTTT
>TRBV6-5|TRBD1|TRBJ1-2|NA
CASSGILDRDYGYTF
TGTGCCAGCAGTGGAATTTTGGACAGGGATTATGGCTACACCTTC
>TRBV7-2|NA|TRBJ1-5|NA
CASSLDRQYPYSNQPQHF
TGTGCCAGCAGCTTGGACAGACAGTACCCTTATAGCAATCAGCCCCAGCATTTT
>TRBV28|NA|TRBJ2-1|NA
CASSRAGRGYNEQFF
TGTGCCAGCAGTCGGGCGGGGCGCGGGTACAATGAGCAGTTCTTC
>TRBV13|TRBD1|TRBJ2-2|NA
CASGQGLYANTGELFF
TGTGCCAGCGGACAGGGGCTTTACGCGAACACCGGGGAGCTGTTTTTT
>TRBV5-4|NA|TRBJ2-7|NA
CASSLEGEQYF
TGTGCCAGCAGCTTAGAGGGGGAGCAGTACTTC
>TRBV11-2|NA|TRBJ1-1|NA
CASSLWTTEAFF
TGTGCCAGCAGCCTATGGACCACTGAAGCTTTCTTT
>TRBV19|NA|TRBJ1-2|NA
CASSIVNRVLYGYTF
TGTGCCAGTAGTATAGTGAACAGGGTACTCTATGGCTACACCTTC
>TRBV27|NA|TRBJ1-5|NA
CASSLIGGDQPQHF
TGTGCCAGCAGTCTCATAGGGGGGGACCAGCCCCAGCATTTT
>TRBV6-1|NA|TRBJ2-1|NA
CASSEVRSYNEQFF
TGTGCCAGCAGTGAGGTACGATCCTACAATGAGCAGTTCTTC
>TRBV2|NA|TRBJ2-7|NA
CASRAQGVTYEQYF
TGTGCCAGCAGAGCTCAAGGGGTTACCTACGAGCAGTACTTC
>TRBV28|TRBD1|TRBJ2-7|NA
CASNPGQGGEQYF
TGTGCCAGCAACCCCGGACAGGGAGGCGAGCAGTACTTC
>TRBV2|TRBD2|TRBJ2-2|NA
CASRGLARAGELFF
TGTGCCAGCAGGGGACTAGCGAGGGCCGGGGAGCTGTTTTTT
>TRBV5-6|NA|TRBJ1-2|NA
CASSPLQGYGYTF
TGTGCCAGCAGCCCCTTACAGGGTTATGGCTACACCTTC
>TRBV4-1|NA|TRBJ1-3|NA
CASSQAGLGVDTIYF
TGCGCCAGCAGCCAAGCTGGGTTAGGGGTGGACACCATATATTTT
>TRBV10-3|NA|TRBJ2-7|NA
CAIRGDDEQYF
TGTGCCATCAGGGGCGATGACGAGCAGTACTTC
>TRBV29-1|NA|TRBJ1-1|NA
CSVEKGTNTEAFF
TGCAGCGTTGAGAAGGGGACGAACACTGAAGCTTTCTTT
>TRBV7-2|NA|TRBJ2-2|NA
CASSPPRNTGELFF
TGTGCCAGCAGCCCCCCCAGAAACACCGGGGAGCTGTTTTTT
>TRBV7-2|NA|TRBJ2-7|NA
CASSLARFGEQYF
TGTGCCAGCAGCTTAGCCCGTTTTGGCGAGCAGTACTTC